This T cell receptor (beta chain) was sequenced during a study of siplizumab effects on memory and regulatory T cells. Clones were read by immunoSEQ multiplex PCR, and TCRdb kept only the in-frame ones, dropping some. Here the sample spans roughly 120,000 clones, roughly 92% being singletons. This CDR3 is 12 amino acids long. Points on this clone: Its antigen is not known.

Findings and caveats of the study: Siplizumab led to significantly less abundant alloreactive sequences that could be traced back to unstimulated CD4+ memory cells. The majority of clones, roughly 75-96% of proliferating CD4+ or CD8+ clones, lacked an assignable naive or memory phenotype. There were only a minor fraction of alloreactive clones that mapped to unstimulated subsets. In siplizumab conditions, mappable alloreactive CD4+ clones averaged around 69% Treg-derived, against 25% to 30% in controls.

The sequence was collected from a human donor in good health. Material for sequencing was CD4+ T cells sorted from blood. The chain combines TRBV21-1 with TRBJ2-5; the table's TRBD1 call for D was not verified on the DNA. TRBV21-1 is described as a pseudogene. The CDR3 region has the DNA TGTGCCAGCAGGGGGCACCAAGAGACCCAGTACTTC. Amino acid sequence: CASRGHQETQYF.